Given below is one T cell receptor beta chain in context. Its antigen is not known. Sequence at one end of the junction differs from germline and may be a read error. Germline loops: CDR1 SSHAT, CDR2 FNYEAQ (reference sequence). The CDR3 has 15 amino acids. This sample was included in a study of PD-1 blockade in classical Hodgkin lymphoma. Points from the study as a whole: CD4+ TCR diversity climbed significantly by C4D1, unlike CD8+ TCR diversity. Patients with a complete response exhibited baseline diversity comparable to newly diagnosed patients. Exclusion removed patients who began nivolumab under 1 year after ASCT.

Produced via immunoSEQ multiplex PCR; TCRdb's table is partial and in-frame only. The table lists just over 9,500 clones, roughly 75% of them singletons. Sample time point: cycle 4 day 1 (C4D1), after five to seven weeks of nivolumab. In every patient, relapse followed autologous stem cell transplantation, while exposure to brentuximab vedotin differed. Magnetic negative selection of thawed PBMCs was the method by which CD4+ T cells were purified. The TCR sequence derives from a human donor with classical Hodgkin lymphoma. The sequencing here drew on CD4+ T cells from blood, taken before the fourth cycle of nivolumab. The V gene is TRBV7-7, the J gene TRBJ2-7; the match to TRBD1 covers 7 bases. The CDR3 sequence is CASSLRAGGVYEQYF. Written as DNA, the CDR3 is TGTGCTAGCAGCTTGCGGGCAGGGGGAGTCTACGAGCAGTACTTC. Together with reference TRBV7-7 and TRBJ2-7, the CDR3 gives the full variable domain: GAGVSQSPRYKVTKRGQDVTLRCDPISSHATLYWYQQALGQGPEFLTYFNYEAQPDKSGLPSDRFSAERPEGSISTLTIQRTEQRDSAMYRCASSLRAGGVYEQYFGPGTRLTVT.